The 3 T cell receptor beta chains below all came from one sample that was sequenced in a study of cytomegalovirus exposure and HLA in healthy donors. Amplification used 60 Vbeta primers and 13 Jbeta primers. TCRdb's table, derived via immunoSEQ multiplex PCR, lists solely in-frame clones and lacks some. This table has about 96,000 clones, under 85% appearing once. The specimen was PBMCs. The receptor set was obtained from a female donor in good health and CMV-seropositive.

This chain links TRBV11-2 with TRBJ2-3, with D possibly matching TRBD2 (5 bases). Germline V gene data show CDR1 as SGHAT and CDR2 as FQNNGV. V shed 7 bases and J shed 2 bases, with 13 bases lying between them. The CDR3 consists of 14 residues. The CDR3 nucleotides read TGTGCCAGCAACCCCGCGGGCAACACAGATACGCAGTATTTT. The encoded protein is CASNPAGNTDTQYF.

This clone appeared a single time. This rearrangement joins TRBV30 to TRBJ1-1; no firm D call. Trimming cost V 3 bases and J 3 bases, with 11 bases left between them. The germline V gene encodes CDR1 GTSNPN and CDR2 SVGIG (reference sequence). The CDR3 has 13 residues. The CDR3 region has the DNA TGTGCCTGGAGAAAGGACTACGACACTGAAGCTTTCTTT. It specifies CAWRKDYDTEAFF.

The rearrangement joins TRBV19 to TRBJ1-2, with a possible D match to TRBD1 (5 bases). This CDR3 comprises 12 residues. CDR1 and CDR2 from the germline V gene are LNHDA and SQIVND (reference sequence). V was shortened by 5 bases and J by 10 bases, with 14 bases between the two germline ends. The chain's CDR3 is CASSPRAHDYTF. DNA for the CDR3: TGTGCCAGTAGTCCCAGGGCGCATGACTACACCTTC.